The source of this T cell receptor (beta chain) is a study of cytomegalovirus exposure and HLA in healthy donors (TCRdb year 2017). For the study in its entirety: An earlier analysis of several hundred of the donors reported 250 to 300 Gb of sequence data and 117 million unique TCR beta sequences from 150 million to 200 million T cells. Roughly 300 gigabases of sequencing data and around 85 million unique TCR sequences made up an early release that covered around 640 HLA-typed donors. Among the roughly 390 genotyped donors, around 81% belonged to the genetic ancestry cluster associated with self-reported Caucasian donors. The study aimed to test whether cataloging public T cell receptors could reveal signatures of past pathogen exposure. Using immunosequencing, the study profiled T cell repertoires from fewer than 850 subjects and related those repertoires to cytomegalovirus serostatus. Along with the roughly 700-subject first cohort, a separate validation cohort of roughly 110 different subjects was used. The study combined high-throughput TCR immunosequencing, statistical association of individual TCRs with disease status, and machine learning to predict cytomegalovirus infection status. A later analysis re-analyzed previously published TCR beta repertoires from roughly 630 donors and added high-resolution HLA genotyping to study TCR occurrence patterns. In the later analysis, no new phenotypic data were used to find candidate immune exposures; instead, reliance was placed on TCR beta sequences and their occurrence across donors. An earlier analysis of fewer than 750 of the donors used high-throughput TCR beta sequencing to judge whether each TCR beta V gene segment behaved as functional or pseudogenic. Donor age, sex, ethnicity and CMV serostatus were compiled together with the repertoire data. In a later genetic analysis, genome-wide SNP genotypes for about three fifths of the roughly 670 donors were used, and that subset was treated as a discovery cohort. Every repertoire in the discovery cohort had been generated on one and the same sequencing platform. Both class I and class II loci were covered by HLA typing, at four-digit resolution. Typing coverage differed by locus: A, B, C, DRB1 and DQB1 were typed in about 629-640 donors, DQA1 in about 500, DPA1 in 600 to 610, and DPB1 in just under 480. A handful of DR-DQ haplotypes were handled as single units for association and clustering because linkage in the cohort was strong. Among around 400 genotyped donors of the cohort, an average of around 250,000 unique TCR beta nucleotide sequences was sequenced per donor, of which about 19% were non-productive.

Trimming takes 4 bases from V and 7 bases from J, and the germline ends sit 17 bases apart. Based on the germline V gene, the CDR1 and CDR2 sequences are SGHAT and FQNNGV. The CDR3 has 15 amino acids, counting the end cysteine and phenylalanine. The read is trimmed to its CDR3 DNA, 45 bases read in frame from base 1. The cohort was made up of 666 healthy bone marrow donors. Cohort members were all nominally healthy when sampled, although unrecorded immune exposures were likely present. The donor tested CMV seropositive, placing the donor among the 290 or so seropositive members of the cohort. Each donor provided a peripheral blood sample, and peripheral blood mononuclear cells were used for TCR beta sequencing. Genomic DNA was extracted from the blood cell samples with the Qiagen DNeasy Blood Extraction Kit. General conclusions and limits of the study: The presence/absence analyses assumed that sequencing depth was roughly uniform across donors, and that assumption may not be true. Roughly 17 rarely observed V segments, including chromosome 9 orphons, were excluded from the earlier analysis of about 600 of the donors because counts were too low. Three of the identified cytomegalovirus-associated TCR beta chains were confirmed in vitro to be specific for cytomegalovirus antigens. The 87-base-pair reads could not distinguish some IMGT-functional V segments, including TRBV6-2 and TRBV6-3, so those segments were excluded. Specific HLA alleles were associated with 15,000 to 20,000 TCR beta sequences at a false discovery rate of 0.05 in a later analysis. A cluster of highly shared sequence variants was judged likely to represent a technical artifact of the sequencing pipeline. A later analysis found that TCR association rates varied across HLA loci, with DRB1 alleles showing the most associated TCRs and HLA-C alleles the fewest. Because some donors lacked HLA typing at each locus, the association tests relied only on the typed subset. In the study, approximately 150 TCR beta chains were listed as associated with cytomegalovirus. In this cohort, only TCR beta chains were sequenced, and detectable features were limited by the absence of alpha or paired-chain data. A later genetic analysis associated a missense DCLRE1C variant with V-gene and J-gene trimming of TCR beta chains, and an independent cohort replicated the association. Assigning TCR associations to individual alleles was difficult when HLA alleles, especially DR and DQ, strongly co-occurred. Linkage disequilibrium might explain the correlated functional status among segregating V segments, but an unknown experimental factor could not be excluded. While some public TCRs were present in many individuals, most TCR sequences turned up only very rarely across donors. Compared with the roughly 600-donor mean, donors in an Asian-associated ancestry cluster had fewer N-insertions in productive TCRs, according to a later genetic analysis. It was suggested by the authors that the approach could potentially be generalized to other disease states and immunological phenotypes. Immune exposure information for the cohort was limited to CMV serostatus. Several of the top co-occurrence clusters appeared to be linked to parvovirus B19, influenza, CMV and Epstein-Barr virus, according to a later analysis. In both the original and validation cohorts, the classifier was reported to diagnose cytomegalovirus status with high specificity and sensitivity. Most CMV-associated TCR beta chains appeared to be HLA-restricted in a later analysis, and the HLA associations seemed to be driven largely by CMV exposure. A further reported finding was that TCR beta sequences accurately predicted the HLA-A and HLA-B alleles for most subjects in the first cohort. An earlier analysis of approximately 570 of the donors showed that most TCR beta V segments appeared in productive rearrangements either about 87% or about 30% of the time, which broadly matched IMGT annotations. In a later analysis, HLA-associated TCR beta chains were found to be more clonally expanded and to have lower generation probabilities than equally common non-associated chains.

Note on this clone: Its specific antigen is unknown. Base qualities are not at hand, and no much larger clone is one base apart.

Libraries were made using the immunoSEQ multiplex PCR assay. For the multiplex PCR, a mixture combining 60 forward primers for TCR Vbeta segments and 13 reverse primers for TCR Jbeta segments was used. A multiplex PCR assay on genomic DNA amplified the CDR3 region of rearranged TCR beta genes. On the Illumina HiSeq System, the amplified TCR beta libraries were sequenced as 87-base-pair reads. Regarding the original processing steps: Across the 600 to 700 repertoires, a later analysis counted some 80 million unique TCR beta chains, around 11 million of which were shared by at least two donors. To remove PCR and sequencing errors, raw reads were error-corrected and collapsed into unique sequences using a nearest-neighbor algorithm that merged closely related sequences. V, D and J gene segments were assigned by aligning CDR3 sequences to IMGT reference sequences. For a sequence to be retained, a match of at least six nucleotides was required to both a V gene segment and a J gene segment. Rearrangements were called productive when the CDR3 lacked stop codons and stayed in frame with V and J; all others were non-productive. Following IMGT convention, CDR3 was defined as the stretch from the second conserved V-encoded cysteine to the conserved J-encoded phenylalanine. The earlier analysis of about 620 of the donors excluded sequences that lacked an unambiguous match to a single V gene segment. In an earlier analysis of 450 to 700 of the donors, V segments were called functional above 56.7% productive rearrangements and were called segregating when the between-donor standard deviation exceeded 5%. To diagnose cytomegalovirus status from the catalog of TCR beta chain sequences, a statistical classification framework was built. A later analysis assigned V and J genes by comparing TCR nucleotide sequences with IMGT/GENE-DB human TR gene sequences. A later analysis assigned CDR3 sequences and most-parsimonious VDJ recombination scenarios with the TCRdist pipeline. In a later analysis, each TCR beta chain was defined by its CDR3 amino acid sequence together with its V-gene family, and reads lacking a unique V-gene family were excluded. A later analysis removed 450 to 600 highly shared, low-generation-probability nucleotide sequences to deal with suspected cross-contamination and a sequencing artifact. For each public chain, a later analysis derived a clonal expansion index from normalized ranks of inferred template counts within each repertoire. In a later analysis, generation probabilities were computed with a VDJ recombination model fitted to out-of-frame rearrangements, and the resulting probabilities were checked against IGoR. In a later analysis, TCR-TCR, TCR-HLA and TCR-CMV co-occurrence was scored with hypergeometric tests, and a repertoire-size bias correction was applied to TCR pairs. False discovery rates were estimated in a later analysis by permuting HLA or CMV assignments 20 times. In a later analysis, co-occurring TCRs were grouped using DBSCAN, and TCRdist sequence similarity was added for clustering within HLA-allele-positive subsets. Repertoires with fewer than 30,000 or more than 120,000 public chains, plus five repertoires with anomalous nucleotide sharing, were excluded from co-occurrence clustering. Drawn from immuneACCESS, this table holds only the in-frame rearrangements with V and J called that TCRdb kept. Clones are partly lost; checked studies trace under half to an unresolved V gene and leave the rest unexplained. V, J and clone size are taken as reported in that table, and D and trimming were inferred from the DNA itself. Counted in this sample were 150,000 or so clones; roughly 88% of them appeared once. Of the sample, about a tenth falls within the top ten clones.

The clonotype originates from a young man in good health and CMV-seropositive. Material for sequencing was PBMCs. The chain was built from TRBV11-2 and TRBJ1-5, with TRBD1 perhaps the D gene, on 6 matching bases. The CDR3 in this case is CASSSGTGMSQPQHF. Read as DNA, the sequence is TGTGCCAGCAGCTCAGGTACAGGGATGAGCCAGCCCCAGCATTTT.